Listed below are T cell receptor beta chains from one sample, sequenced in a study of T-cell reconstitution after alpha-beta-depleted transplantation in children. One entry per CDR3 protein, called by TCRdb with MiXCR from the PCR reads. The sample holds some 500,000 distinct CDR3 sequences, approximately 20% seen once. The source material was PBMCs from the stem cell graft donor, sampled from the stem cell graft. The origin of the receptors is a human donor who donated a stem cell graft to a child with acute lymphoblastic leukemia. Both conserved end residues are part of each CDR3. Each record gives: D gene, V gene, J gene, clone size, CDR3 DNA, CDR3 protein. D genes are given only for firm matches. Size is omitted from some rows. Given values are once, few, many or a class for expanded clones.

d_call: TRBD1; v_call: TRBV7-7; j_call: TRBJ2-1; clone_size: NA; cdr3_nt: TGTGCCAGCAGCTTAGCGGGGACAGTCAGTGAGCAGTTCTTC; cdr3_aa: CASSLAGTVSEQFF
d_call: NA; v_call: TRBV7-9; j_call: TRBJ1-2; clone_size: NA; cdr3_nt: TGTGCCAGCAGCTTAGGCAGCCTGGCCTCCCATGGCTACACCTTC; cdr3_aa: CASSLGSLASHGYTF
d_call: NA; v_call: TRBV5-1; j_call: TRBJ2-6; clone_size: NA; cdr3_nt: TGCGCCAGCAGCTTGGCGGGTGGGTCTGGGGCCAACGTCCTGACTTTC; cdr3_aa: CASSLAGGSGANVLTF
d_call: NA; v_call: TRBV11-2; j_call: TRBJ2-3; clone_size: NA; cdr3_nt: TGTGCCAGCAGCTCCCAATCGCAGGGCTACCCCACAGATACGCAGTATTTT; cdr3_aa: CASSSQSQGYPTDTQYF
d_call: NA; v_call: TRBV7-2; j_call: TRBJ1-6; clone_size: many; cdr3_nt: TGTGCCAGCAGCTGGACCGGGAATTCACCCCTCCACTTT; cdr3_aa: CASSWTGNSPLHF
d_call: NA; v_call: TRBV5-1; j_call: TRBJ1-2; clone_size: NA; cdr3_nt: TGTGCCAGCAGCAGCCAGGGGAGGTGGGACGTGCACTACACCTTC; cdr3_aa: CASSSQGRWDVHYTF
d_call: TRBD2; v_call: TRBV27; j_call: TRBJ2-7; clone_size: few; cdr3_nt: TGTGCCAGCGGGAGGGACGAGCAGTACTTC; cdr3_aa: CASGRDEQYF
d_call: TRBD2; v_call: TRBV20-1; j_call: TRBJ2-5; clone_size: NA; cdr3_nt: TGCAGTGCTAGCCTAGCGGGAGGGTGGGAAGAGACCCAGTACTTC; cdr3_aa: CSASLAGGWEETQYF
d_call: NA; v_call: TRBV5-1; j_call: TRBJ2-1; clone_size: NA; cdr3_nt: TGCGCCAGCATGGCAGGGAGCTCCAATGAGCAGTTCTTC; cdr3_aa: CASMAGSSNEQFF
d_call: NA; v_call: TRBV12-3/TRBV12-4; j_call: TRBJ1-1; clone_size: NA; cdr3_nt: TGTGCCAGCAGCCCGACGGAGTGGACTGAAGCTTTCTTT; cdr3_aa: CASSPTEWTEAFF
d_call: TRBD1; v_call: TRBV3-1; j_call: TRBJ2-2; clone_size: NA; cdr3_nt: TGTGCCAGCAGCCAAGCTTCACAGGGGATCGCCGGGGAGCTGTTTTTT; cdr3_aa: CASSQASQGIAGELFF
d_call: NA; v_call: TRBV12-3/TRBV12-4; j_call: TRBJ1-5; clone_size: few; cdr3_nt: TGTGCCAGCAGTTTATATCAGGGACATCAGCCCCAGCATTTT; cdr3_aa: CASSLYQGHQPQHF
d_call: NA; v_call: TRBV5-1; j_call: TRBJ1-4; clone_size: few; cdr3_nt: TGCGCCAGCAGCTTGTATCGGAGTAGTACAACTAATGAAAAACTGTTTTTT; cdr3_aa: CASSLYRSSTTNEKLFF
d_call: TRBD1; v_call: TRBV5-6; j_call: TRBJ1-2; clone_size: NA; cdr3_nt: TGTGCCAGCAGCTTGGACGAGGGACAGGAGAACTATGGCTACACCTTC; cdr3_aa: CASSLDEGQENYGYTF
d_call: NA; v_call: TRBV12-3/TRBV12-4; j_call: TRBJ1-1; clone_size: once; cdr3_nt: TGTGCCAGCAGTTTAGGTGTGGGAACCTCTGAAGCTTTCTTT; cdr3_aa: CASSLGVGTSEAFF
d_call: NA; v_call: TRBV15; j_call: TRBJ1-4; clone_size: few; cdr3_nt: TGTGCCACCAGCTCGGTGGGTAATGAAAAACTGTTTTTT; cdr3_aa: CATSSVGNEKLFF
d_call: NA; v_call: TRBV6-4; j_call: TRBJ2-5; clone_size: NA; cdr3_nt: TGTGCCAGCAGTAAAAGGGCGGGGCCCATTGAGACCCAGTACTTC; cdr3_aa: CASSKRAGPIETQYF
d_call: NA; v_call: TRBV2; j_call: TRBJ2-1; clone_size: NA; cdr3_nt: TGTGCCAGCGGTACAATCGAGCTACTCTTC; cdr3_aa: CASGTIELLF
d_call: NA; v_call: TRBV7-3; j_call: TRBJ2-3; clone_size: NA; cdr3_nt: TGTGCCAGCAGCTTAACCTGGGGAGACGCGCCAGATACGCAGTATTTT; cdr3_aa: CASSLTWGDAPDTQYF
d_call: NA; v_call: TRBV20-1; j_call: TRBJ1-6; clone_size: few; cdr3_nt: TGCAGTGCTAGAGATCCGGTAAAGAATTCACCCCTCCACTTT; cdr3_aa: CSARDPVKNSPLHF
d_call: TRBD2; v_call: TRBV7-8; j_call: TRBJ2-7; clone_size: NA; cdr3_nt: TGTGCCAGCAGCTTAGTAGCGGGAGAAATCTACGAGCAGTACTTC; cdr3_aa: CASSLVAGEIYEQYF
d_call: NA; v_call: TRBV3-1; j_call: TRBJ2-2; clone_size: few; cdr3_nt: TGTGCCAGCAGCCAAGTGCCTTCGGGGGCCGAGGCGAACACCGGGGAGCTGTTTTTT; cdr3_aa: CASSQVPSGAEANTGELFF
d_call: TRBD2; v_call: TRBV5-6; j_call: TRBJ2-1; clone_size: few; cdr3_nt: TGTGCCAGCAGCTTCCGGGCTAGCGGGAGTAGGACCTACAATGAGCAGTTCTTC; cdr3_aa: CASSFRASGSRTYNEQFF
d_call: NA; v_call: TRBV6-2/TRBV6-3; j_call: TRBJ1-5; clone_size: NA; cdr3_nt: TGTGCCAGCAGTTACCCCTCGCGTCTCAATCAGCCCCAGCATTTT; cdr3_aa: CASSYPSRLNQPQHF
d_call: NA; v_call: TRBV7-3; j_call: TRBJ1-3; clone_size: few; cdr3_nt: TGTGCCAGCAGCTTAAACAGATTTAGAGCGAACTCTGGAAACACCATATATTTT; cdr3_aa: CASSLNRFRANSGNTIYF
d_call: TRBD2; v_call: TRBV12-3/TRBV12-4; j_call: TRBJ2-1; clone_size: NA; cdr3_nt: TGTGCCAGCAGGCCGGGACTAGCGGGGAGAAACAATGAGCAGTTCTTC; cdr3_aa: CASRPGLAGRNNEQFF
d_call: TRBD1; v_call: TRBV20-1; j_call: TRBJ2-6; clone_size: NA; cdr3_nt: TGCAGTGCTAGAGATATCCAGGCAGGCCAGGGGGCGAGTGGGGCCAACGTCCTGACTTTC; cdr3_aa: CSARDIQAGQGASGANVLTF
d_call: TRBD1; v_call: TRBV6-1; j_call: TRBJ2-3; clone_size: few; cdr3_nt: TGTGCCAGCCGGGACAGTTTACCAGATACGCAGTATTTT; cdr3_aa: CASRDSLPDTQYF
d_call: TRBD2; v_call: TRBV20-1; j_call: TRBJ2-7; clone_size: NA; cdr3_nt: TGCAGTGGCCGACTAGCGGGTGGGAGCTACGAGCAGTACTTC; cdr3_aa: CSGRLAGGSYEQYF
d_call: NA; v_call: TRBV29-1; j_call: TRBJ1-1; clone_size: many; cdr3_nt: TGCAGCGTTGATGGCGGGAACACTGAAGCTTTCTTT; cdr3_aa: CSVDGGNTEAFF
d_call: TRBD1; v_call: TRBV12-3/TRBV12-4; j_call: TRBJ2-2; clone_size: few; cdr3_nt: TGTGCCAGCAGGGCGGGACAGGCGGAGCTGTTTTTT; cdr3_aa: CASRAGQAELFF
d_call: NA; v_call: TRBV29-1; j_call: TRBJ2-7; clone_size: NA; cdr3_nt: TGCAGCGTAACTAGTCACTCCGCCTACGAGCAGTACTTC; cdr3_aa: CSVTSHSAYEQYF
d_call: NA; v_call: TRBV7-9; j_call: TRBJ1-5; clone_size: NA; cdr3_nt: TGTGCCAGCAGCTTAGTGGGGGGCTACCAGCCCCAGCATTTT; cdr3_aa: CASSLVGGYQPQHF
d_call: NA; v_call: TRBV5-1; j_call: TRBJ2-6; clone_size: few; cdr3_nt: TGCGCCAGCAGCTTGGGGCTTTTCTCTGGGGCCAACGTCCTGACTTTC; cdr3_aa: CASSLGLFSGANVLTF
d_call: NA; v_call: TRBV5-1; j_call: TRBJ2-2; clone_size: NA; cdr3_nt: TGCGCCAGCAGCTTGGGACTACCCGGGGCCGGGGAGCTGTTTTTT; cdr3_aa: CASSLGLPGAGELFF
d_call: NA; v_call: TRBV7-3; j_call: TRBJ2-1; clone_size: few; cdr3_nt: TGTGCCAGCAGCTTAACAGAACTTCATAATGAGCAGTTCTTC; cdr3_aa: CASSLTELHNEQFF
d_call: TRBD1; v_call: TRBV11-2; j_call: TRBJ2-3; clone_size: NA; cdr3_nt: TGTGCCAGCAGCCCTTGGCCTCTCGGGACAGGGGTCACAGATACGCAGTATTTT; cdr3_aa: CASSPWPLGTGVTDTQYF
d_call: TRBD2; v_call: TRBV5-1; j_call: TRBJ2-1; clone_size: few; cdr3_nt: TGCGCCAGCAGCTTAGTAGCGGGCCCCCCCCATGAGCAGTTCTTC; cdr3_aa: CASSLVAGPPHEQFF
d_call: NA; v_call: TRBV5-1; j_call: TRBJ1-4; clone_size: few; cdr3_nt: TGCGCCAGCAGTTCAGACGGGGAAAAACTGTTTTTT; cdr3_aa: CASSSDGEKLFF
d_call: NA; v_call: TRBV5-1; j_call: TRBJ1-4; clone_size: NA; cdr3_nt: TGCGCCAGCAGCTTGGAAAGGGCCGCCCCCGGGCAACTGTTTTTT; cdr3_aa: CASSLERAAPGQLFF
d_call: TRBD1; v_call: TRBV5-1; j_call: TRBJ2-5; clone_size: NA; cdr3_nt: TGCGCCAGCAGCCTAATTCAAACAGGGGGCGAGCAAGAGACCCAGTACTTC; cdr3_aa: CASSLIQTGGEQETQYF
d_call: TRBD1; v_call: TRBV5-1; j_call: TRBJ2-5; clone_size: few; cdr3_nt: TGCGCCAGCAGCTTGGACGGGACAGGGGGTCGGAAGACCCAGTACTTC; cdr3_aa: CASSLDGTGGRKTQYF
d_call: NA; v_call: TRBV6-1; j_call: TRBJ1-5; clone_size: few; cdr3_nt: TGTGCCAGCAGTGAAATAGGCCAGAACAATCAGCCCCAGCATTTT; cdr3_aa: CASSEIGQNNQPQHF
d_call: TRBD2; v_call: TRBV5-1; j_call: TRBJ2-7; clone_size: NA; cdr3_nt: TGCGCCAGCAGCTTGTCCTATAGCGGGAGCTCCTACGAGCAGTACTTC; cdr3_aa: CASSLSYSGSSYEQYF
d_call: NA; v_call: TRBV6-5; j_call: TRBJ1-4; clone_size: few; cdr3_nt: TGTGCCAGCAATTCTGGGGGTCCAACTAATGAAAAACTGTTTTTT; cdr3_aa: CASNSGGPTNEKLFF
d_call: TRBD2; v_call: TRBV3-1; j_call: TRBJ2-6; clone_size: NA; cdr3_nt: TGTGCCAGCTGCTGGGGAGGGCTTTTCATGAGCTCTGGGGCCAACGTCCTGACTTTC; cdr3_aa: CASCWGGLFMSSGANVLTF
d_call: TRBD1; v_call: TRBV13; j_call: TRBJ2-4; clone_size: NA; cdr3_nt: TGTGCCAGCAGCTTCGAGGGACAGGGGGCCAAAAACATTCAGTACTTC; cdr3_aa: CASSFEGQGAKNIQYF
d_call: NA; v_call: TRBV20-1; j_call: TRBJ2-1; clone_size: NA; cdr3_nt: TGCAGTGCTACAGCCCCGGACGGACCCTTGGGATACAATGAGCAGTTCTTC; cdr3_aa: CSATAPDGPLGYNEQFF
d_call: TRBD2; v_call: TRBV27; j_call: TRBJ2-7; clone_size: NA; cdr3_nt: TGTGCCAGCAGTTTAGCGGCTAGCGGGGCCTACGAGCAGTACTTC; cdr3_aa: CASSLAASGAYEQYF
d_call: TRBD1; v_call: TRBV7-9; j_call: TRBJ1-1; clone_size: few; cdr3_nt: TGTGCCAGCAGCTCCGGGACAGGGGGGGGCACTGAAGCTTTCTTT; cdr3_aa: CASSSGTGGGTEAFF
d_call: NA; v_call: TRBV20-1; j_call: TRBJ2-6; clone_size: NA; cdr3_nt: TGCAGTGCTAGCAAAGGGTCCGGGGCCAACGTCCTGACTTTC; cdr3_aa: CSASKGSGANVLTF
d_call: NA; v_call: TRBV18; j_call: TRBJ1-5; clone_size: NA; cdr3_nt: TGTGCCAGCTCACCACCAGGCCAGGGGTCTTATCAGCCCCAGCATTTT; cdr3_aa: CASSPPGQGSYQPQHF
d_call: TRBD1; v_call: TRBV9; j_call: TRBJ2-2; clone_size: NA; cdr3_nt: TGTGCCAGCAGCGGGGACAGGGACCGACCCGGGGAGCTGTTTTTT; cdr3_aa: CASSGDRDRPGELFF
d_call: TRBD2; v_call: TRBV5-1; j_call: TRBJ2-1; clone_size: few; cdr3_nt: TGCGCCAGCAGCCGAACGGGACTAGCGGGATTGAGCTCCTACAATGAGCAGTTCTTC; cdr3_aa: CASSRTGLAGLSSYNEQFF
d_call: NA; v_call: TRBV10-3; j_call: TRBJ2-7; clone_size: NA; cdr3_nt: TGTGCCGCCAGACAGGCGGATCCCCCGTTAGAGCAGTACTTC; cdr3_aa: CAARQADPPLEQYF
d_call: NA; v_call: TRBV5-1; j_call: TRBJ1-2; clone_size: NA; cdr3_nt: TGCGCCAGCAGACCGGACGGGGTTTGGGGCTACACCTTC; cdr3_aa: CASRPDGVWGYTF
d_call: NA; v_call: TRBV5-1; j_call: TRBJ1-5; clone_size: NA; cdr3_nt: TGCGCCAGCAGCCCCGACCGGGCAGGCAATCAGCCCCAGCATTTT; cdr3_aa: CASSPDRAGNQPQHF